This TCR beta chain was recovered during a study of blood T cells in healthy people across ages. This clonotype was detected only a few times. The use of a sample-barcoded 5' primer and a J-beta primer mix characterized a second PCR of about 7 to 12 cycles. TCRdb reanalysed the 5' RACE reads using MiXCR and keeps one entry per CDR3 protein. The sample shows around 1,000,000 distinct CDR3 sequences, around 27% of them seen only once. CDR1 SGHDN and CDR2 FVKESK come from the germline V gene. The CDR3 covers 18 residues. The ends lost 2 bases at V and 3 bases at J; junction bases unmatched: 10. The same sample was also used in a study of T cells of mothers and their children.

Sequencing was carried out using blood. This TCR was recovered from a girl aged 2 to 10 in good health. J is TRBJ2-1 and V is TRBV14; 10 nucleotides align to TRBD2. The CDR3 sequence: CASSQLGIAGGLYNEQFF. CDR3 coding DNA: TGTGCCAGCAGCCAATTGGGGATAGCGGGGGGCCTCTACAATGAGCAGTTCTTC.